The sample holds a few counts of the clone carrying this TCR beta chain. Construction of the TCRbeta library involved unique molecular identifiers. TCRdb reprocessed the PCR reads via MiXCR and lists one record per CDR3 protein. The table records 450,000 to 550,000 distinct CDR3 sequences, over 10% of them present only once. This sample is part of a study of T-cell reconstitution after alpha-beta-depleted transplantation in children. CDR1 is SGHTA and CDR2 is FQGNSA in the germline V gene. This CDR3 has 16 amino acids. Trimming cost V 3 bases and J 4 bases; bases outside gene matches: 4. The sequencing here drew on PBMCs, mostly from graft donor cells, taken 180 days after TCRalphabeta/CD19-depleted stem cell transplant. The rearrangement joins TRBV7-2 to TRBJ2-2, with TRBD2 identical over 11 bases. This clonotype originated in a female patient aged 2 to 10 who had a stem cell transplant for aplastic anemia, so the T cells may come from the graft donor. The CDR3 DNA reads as TGTGCCAGCAGCTTTTGGACTAGCGGGCCCACCGGGGAGCTGTTTTTT. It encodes CASSFWTSGPTGELFF. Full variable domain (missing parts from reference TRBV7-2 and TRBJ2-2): GAGVSQSPSNKVTEKGKDVELRCDPISGHTALYWYRQSLGQGLEFLIYFQGNSAPDKSGLPSDRFSAERTGGSVSTLTIQRTQQEDSAVYLCASSFWTSGPTGELFFGEGSRLTVL.